Shown below are 28 T cell receptor beta chains from a single sample sequenced in a study of T cell changes during pregnancy in multiple sclerosis. TCRdb's copy holds only in-frame clones and misses some; the assay was immunoSEQ multiplex PCR. The data hold about 18,000 clones, with almost 85% observed a single time. Sample: CD8+ T cells from peripheral blood mononuclear cells, taken in the third trimester of pregnancy. These receptor sequences come from a female donor in good health, enrolled as a control in a pregnancy study.

The chain joins TRBV5-6 to TRBJ1-1; no definite D call. V lost 1 base to trimming and J lost 1 base, with 5 bases between them. The CDR3 sequence is 13 residues long. Germline lookup yields CDR1 SGHDT and CDR2 YYEEEE. CDR3: CASSLTGNTEAFF. Here the CDR3 DNA reads TGTGCCAGCAGCTTGACGGGGAACACTGAAGCTTTCTTT.

V is TRBV7-9 and J is TRBJ2-3; weak D call: TRBD2 (6 bases). The V end was cut by 2 bases, the J end by 0 bases, with 18 bases between. Per germline, CDR1 SEHNR and CDR2 FQNEAQ (reference sequence). This CDR3 is built from 18 residues. CDR3 loop: CASSLPQDVGGSTDTQYF. CDR3 DNA: TGTGCCAGCAGCTTACCGCAGGACGTGGGAGGAAGCACAGATACGCAGTATTTT.

J is TRBJ1-2 and V is TRBV5-8; weak D call: TRBD1 (6 bases). Germline V gene data show CDR1 as SGHTS and CDR2 as YDEGEE. V was clipped by 2 bases and J by 7 bases, with 9 bases between them. This CDR3 contains 12 residues. DNA for the CDR3: TGTGCCAGCAGCTTCCGCAGGGGTGGCTACACCTTC. It specifies CASSFRRGGYTF.

The V gene is TRBV13, the J gene TRBJ2-1, with 10 bases matching TRBD2. Germline CDR1 reads PRHDT; CDR2 reads FYEKMQ (reference sequence). This CDR3 comprises 15 residues. With V trimmed by 1 base and J by 5 bases, 2 bases remained unmatched. This CDR3 reads CASSLAGLADNEQFF. CDR3 nucleotide sequence: TGTGCCAGCAGCTTAGCCGGACTAGCGGACAATGAGCAGTTCTTC.

The V and J genes are TRBV10-1 and TRBJ1-1, with D tentatively TRBD1 (5 bases). Per germline, CDR1 WNHNN and CDR2 SYGVQD (reference sequence). V dropped 2 bases and J dropped 5 bases, with 18 bases sitting between them. This CDR3 comprises 16 residues. The CDR3 loop reads CASSERAGRIGTEAFF. The CDR3 DNA sequence: TGCGCCAGCAGTGAGAGGGCAGGGAGGATCGGTACTGAAGCTTTCTTT.

The genes are TRBV13 and TRBJ2-7; a possible D gene is TRBD2 (6 bases). V gave up 2 bases and J gave up 3 bases, with 14 bases separating them. The CDR3 sequence is 15 residues long. Per germline, CDR1 PRHDT and CDR2 FYEKMQ (reference sequence). The DNA for the CDR3 is TGTGCCAGCAGCTTAATATCTAGCGACGTCTACGAGCAGTACTTC. This translates into CASSLISSDVYEQYF. Drawing the rest from reference TRBV13 and TRBJ2-7, the complete variable domain is AAGVIQSPRHLIKEKRETATLKCYPIPRHDTVYWYQQGPGQDPQFLISFYEKMQSDKGSIPDRFSAQQFSDYHSELNMSSLELGDSALYFCASSLISSDVYEQYFGPGTRLTVT.

The chain is built from TRBV7-9 and TRBJ1-1; D is unresolved. Germline V gene lookup returns CDR1 SEHNR and CDR2 FQNEAQ (reference sequence). V dropped 3 bases and J dropped 5 bases, with 7 bases sitting between them. The CDR3 loop spans 12 amino acids. The CDR3 spells CASSFRRTEAFF. CDR3 DNA sequence: TGTGCCAGCAGCTTTCGTCGGACTGAAGCTTTCTTT.

The chain recombines TRBV5-4 with TRBJ1-1, with D unresolved. The V and J ends lost 5 bases and 6 bases respectively, with 11 bases between them. Germline-derived CDR1 and CDR2 are SGHNT and YYREEE (reference sequence). The CDR3 is 12 amino acids. DNA for the CDR3: TGTGCCAGCAGTAGTCATCAGGCTGAAGCTTTCTTT. Its translation: CASSSHQAEAFF.

The chain carries TRBV7-9 and TRBJ2-7; the match to TRBD1 covers 10 bases. This CDR3 contains 15 residues. Unmatched junction bases numbered 9, after V lost 5 bases and J lost 5 bases. In germline, CDR1 is SEHNR, CDR2 FQNEAQ (reference sequence). CDR3 bases: TGTGCCAGCAGCCCCCGGGACAGGGGTGTCCACGAGCAGTACTTC. Translated, it gives CASSPRDRGVHEQYF.

The genes are TRBV27 and TRBJ1-5; weak D call: TRBD1 (6 bases). Germline assignment: CDR1 MNHEY and CDR2 SMNVEV (reference sequence). The CDR3 is made up of 14 amino acids. Trimming cost V 4 bases and J 5 bases, with 12 bases left between them. CDR3 nucleotide sequence: TGTGCCAGCAGTTCCATGGACAGTTATCAGCCCCAGCATTTT. Its translation: CASSSMDSYQPQHF.

This sequence joins TRBV4-3 and TRBJ2-2; a possible D gene is TRBD2 (7 bases). The CDR3 spans 17 residues. The V gene lost 0 bases and the J gene lost 3 bases, with 14 bases spanning the gap. Germline CDR1 LGHNA, CDR2 YSLEER. The CDR3 DNA follows: TGCGCCAGCAGCCAAGAAGGTCGCGGGGGCTACACCGGGGAGCTGTTTTTT. Protein sequence: CASSQEGRGGYTGELFF.

The V gene is TRBV4-1, the J gene TRBJ2-2; 9 positions match TRBD2. CDR1 MGHRA and CDR2 YSYEKL come from the germline V gene. J gave up 8 bases and V 4 bases, and 11 bases lay outside the gene matches. CDR3 length: 16 amino acids. The CDR3: CASSPRVAGASGELFF. CDR3 in DNA: TGCGCCAGCAGCCCTCGGGTAGCGGGAGCTAGTGGGGAGCTGTTTTTT.

This sequence joins TRBV19 and TRBJ2-7; unclear D gene. Trimming shortened V by 2 bases and J by 0 bases, and 11 bases separated the two germline ends. The CDR3 consists of 15 residues. Germline V CDR1 and CDR2: LNHDA, SQIVND (reference sequence). For the CDR3, the DNA is TGTGCCAGTAGTATAATGGCTGCCAGCTCCTACGAGCAGTACTTC. It is translated as CASSIMAASSYEQYF.

The chain is built from TRBV13 and TRBJ2-1; tentatively, D is TRBD2 (6 bases). Trimming cost V 5 bases and J 6 bases, with 14 bases left between them. CDR1 is PRHDT, CDR2 FYEKMQ, per germline (reference sequence). This CDR3 spans 14 amino acids. The chain's CDR3 is CASSGELATNEQFF. For the CDR3, the DNA is TGTGCCAGCAGCGGAGAACTAGCAACCAATGAGCAGTTCTTC. The variable domain in full, completed from reference TRBV13 and TRBJ2-1, reads AAGVIQSPRHLIKEKRETATLKCYPIPRHDTVYWYQQGPGQDPQFLISFYEKMQSDKGSIPDRFSAQQFSDYHSELNMSSLELGDSALYFCASSGELATNEQFFGPGTRLTVL.

The rearrangement joins TRBV6-5 to TRBJ2-4; D is perhaps TRBD1 (7 bases). Germline assignment: CDR1 MNHEY and CDR2 SVGAGI. V lost 7 bases to trimming and J lost 9 bases, with 16 bases between them. The CDR3 extends over 13 amino acids. The CDR3 sequence is CASTGGGIGIQYF. CDR3 DNA sequence: TGTGCCAGCACTGGAGGGGGCATCGGCATTCAGTACTTC.

The rearrangement links TRBV6-5 to TRBJ2-2; 8 positions match TRBD1. Germline V gene lookup returns CDR1 MNHEY and CDR2 SVGAGI. The V gene end was trimmed by 6 bases and the J gene end by 9 bases; junction bases not matched to a gene: 9. This CDR3 comprises 14 residues. The DNA of the CDR3 is TGTGCCAGCAGGTTGACAGGGGAGCACCGGGAGCTGTTTTTT. It specifies CASRLTGEHRELFF.

The CDR3 bases are TGTGCCAGCAGTTCAGGGGGCTATAGTGAGCAGTTCTTC. It codes for CASSSGGYSEQFF. V usage is TRBV6-4 and J usage is TRBJ2-1; TRBD1 aligns across 8 bases. The V gene end was trimmed by 5 bases and the J gene end by 9 bases; junction bases not matched to a gene: 6. The CDR3 has 13 amino acids. CDR1 and CDR2 (germline): MRHNA, SNTAGT.

This clone was detected once. This rearrangement joins TRBV27 to TRBJ2-7; D remains ambiguous. Germline V gene lookup returns CDR1 MNHEY and CDR2 SMNVEV (reference sequence). CDR3 length: 14 residues. V was trimmed by 0 bases and J by 6 bases, leaving 12 bases between them. In DNA form, the CDR3 reads TGTGCCAGCAGTTTATCGATCTCCAGTCTCGAGCAGTACTTC. As protein: CASSLSISSLEQYF.

V usage is TRBV6-5 and J usage is TRBJ2-7; 7 nucleotides agree with TRBD1. Unmatched junction bases numbered 9, after V lost 8 bases and J lost 5 bases. Per the germline V gene, CDR1 is MNHEY and CDR2 is SVGAGI. The CDR3 sequence is 13 residues long. The CDR3 sequence is CASRPQGSHEQYF. The CDR3 DNA is TGTGCCAGCCGTCCACAGGGGTCACACGAGCAGTACTTC.

This clone appeared once. This chain uses TRBV7-6 with TRBJ1-1; TRBD1 is a possible D gene (6 bases). The CDR3 has 16 amino acids. Per germline, CDR1 SGHVS and CDR2 FNYEAQ. V was shortened by 1 base and J by 0 bases, with 12 bases between the two germline ends. The CDR3 loop reads CASSLGLGGMNTEAFF. The CDR3 bases are TGTGCCAGCAGCTTAGGTTTAGGGGGTATGAACACTGAAGCTTTCTTT.

The rearrangement links TRBV6-5 to TRBJ1-3; D is undetermined. V shed 5 bases and J shed 0 bases, with 8 bases lying between them. This CDR3 is built from 14 residues. The germline gives CDR1 MNHEY, CDR2 SVGAGI. The CDR3 DNA sequence: TGTGCCAGCAGTAGGGAGCTCTCTGGAAACACCATATATTTT. Protein product: CASSRELSGNTIYF.

The chain carries TRBV28 and TRBJ2-3; weak D call: TRBD2 (6 bases). The CDR3 sequence is 15 residues long. In germline, CDR1 is MDHEN, CDR2 SYDVKM. Deletions cut 3 bases from V and 3 bases from J, with 13 bases between. The CDR3 region has the DNA TGTGCCAGCAGTTTTCGGGGCGGGATTACAGATACGCAGTATTTT. This encodes CASSFRGGITDTQYF.

This chain joins TRBV5-6 and TRBJ2-7, with D maybe TRBD2 (7 bases). The CDR3 runs 15 residues. Germline lookup yields CDR1 SGHDT and CDR2 YYEEEE. V lost 4 bases to trimming and J lost 0 bases, with 14 bases between them. In nucleotides, the CDR3 is TGTGCCAGCAGCGGGGGGGACAAGTACTCCTACGAGCAGTACTTC. Translated, it gives CASSGGDKYSYEQYF.

The chain has TRBV11-3 and TRBJ1-1, with 7 bases matching TRBD1. From germline, CDR1 is SGHNT and CDR2 YENEEA. V lost 0 bases and J lost 0; bases outside the gene matches: 4. This CDR3 is 16 amino acids long. CDR3 nucleotide sequence: TGTGCCAGCAGCTTAGAGCCACAGGGGATGAACACTGAAGCTTTCTTT. This codes for CASSLEPQGMNTEAFF.

The rearrangement links TRBV7-9 to TRBJ2-7; D perhaps matches TRBD1 (6 bases). Germline lookup yields CDR1 SEHNR and CDR2 FQNEAQ (reference sequence). Deletions cut 5 bases from V and 6 bases from J, with 17 bases between. The CDR3 runs 14 residues. The DNA of the CDR3 is TGTGCCAGCAGCCTACGGGCAGGGGCCGGCGAGCAGTACTTC. This sequence encodes CASSLRAGAGEQYF. Using reference TRBV7-9 and TRBJ2-7 for the parts outside the CDR3, the full variable domain is DTGVSQNPRHKITKRGQNVTFRCDPISEHNRLYWYRQTLGQGPEFLTYFQNEAQLEKSRLLSDRFSAERPKGSFSTLEIQRTEQGDSAMYLCASSLRAGAGEQYFGPGTRLTVT.

The CDR3 region is CASSTPPGQGAKNIQYF. The CDR3 DNA sequence: TGTGCCAGCAGCACTCCCCCGGGACAGGGGGCCAAAAACATTCAGTACTTC. The chain joins TRBV27 to TRBJ2-4, with 10 bases identical to TRBD1. J gave up 1 base and V 6 bases, and 9 bases lay outside the gene matches. The CDR3 sequence is 17 residues long. The germline V gene has CDR1 MNHEY and CDR2 SMNVEV (reference sequence).

This sequence joins TRBV5-4 and TRBJ2-3; TRBD2 agrees at 7 bases. CDR1 is SGHNT, CDR2 YYREEE, per germline (reference sequence). V shed 10 bases, J shed 2 bases, and the junction held 10 bases outside the gene matches. This CDR3 is 14 amino acids long. DNA of the CDR3: TGTGCCTCAAGTAGGGCGGGGGACACAGATACGCAGTATTTT. Residues: CASSRAGDTDTQYF.

The chain joins TRBV25-1 to TRBJ1-5, with 9 bases that match TRBD1. V lost 2 bases to trimming and J lost 3 bases; unmatched junction nucleotides: 5. Per germline, CDR1 MGHDK and CDR2 SYGVNS. The CDR3 is 16 residues long. The CDR3 loop reads CASSELGTGSNQPQHF. The CDR3 DNA follows: TGTGCCAGCAGTGAACTTGGGACAGGGTCCAATCAGCCCCAGCATTTT.